Below, 5 T cell receptor beta chains from the same sample are listed, as sequenced in a study of blood T cell repertoires in COVID-19. Assay used: immunoSEQ multiplex PCR; TCRdb lists only in-frame clones, some missing. The table has 150,000 or so clones, 80% seen once. Sequenced: peripheral blood. These receptors came from a man aged 55 to 70 with active or convalescent COVID-19.

The chain recombines TRBV12-5 with TRBJ1-2; D might be TRBD1 (6 bases). Germline V gene lookup returns CDR1 LGHNT and CDR2 FRNRAP. The germline V and J ends were trimmed by 4 bases and 8 bases, with 17 bases remaining between them. The CDR3 spans 14 residues. The CDR3 region has the DNA TGTGCTAGTGGTTCCTCAGGGGTGATGGGAGGCTACACCTTC. It yields the protein CASGSSGVMGGYTF.

The V gene is TRBV5-6, the J gene TRBJ2-7, with 12 bases identical to TRBD2. Per the germline V gene, CDR1 is SGHDT and CDR2 is YYEEEE. The junction had 14 bases not matched to a gene; V was cut back by 4 bases and J by 6 bases. The length of the CDR3 is 17 residues. CDR3 amino acids: CASSGSGLAGGPPEQYF. In DNA, the CDR3 is TGTGCCAGCAGCGGCAGCGGGCTAGCGGGAGGGCCGCCCGAGCAGTACTTC.

This rearrangement joins TRBV24-1 to TRBJ2-5; 7 positions agree with TRBD1. Per the germline V gene, CDR1 is KGHDR and CDR2 is SFDVKD. The V segment lost 5 bases and the J segment 9 bases; nucleotides outside the gene matches: 5. The CDR3 contains 12 residues. The CDR3 spells CATSAYQGAQYF. CDR3 bases: TGTGCCACCAGTGCTTACCAGGGGGCCCAGTACTTC.

This chain uses TRBV7-2 with TRBJ1-2; a possible D gene is TRBD1 (5 bases). The germline V gene encodes CDR1 SGHTA and CDR2 FQGNSA. The V and J ends lost 1 base and 7 bases respectively, with 10 bases between them. This CDR3 spans 13 amino acids. The CDR3 spells CASSLGGESGYTF. DNA for the CDR3: TGTGCCAGCAGCTTAGGGGGGGAGAGTGGCTACACCTTC.

The chain employs TRBV18 and TRBJ2-5, with a weak D call TRBD2 (5 bases). Germline V CDR1 and CDR2: KGHSH, LQKENI. The CDR3 covers 14 residues. The germline V and J ends were trimmed by 6 bases and 1 base, with 12 bases remaining between them. The CDR3 DNA reads as TGTGCCAGCTCCCCCGACTACTTCCAAGAGACCCAGTACTTC. Amino acids: CASSPDYFQETQYF.